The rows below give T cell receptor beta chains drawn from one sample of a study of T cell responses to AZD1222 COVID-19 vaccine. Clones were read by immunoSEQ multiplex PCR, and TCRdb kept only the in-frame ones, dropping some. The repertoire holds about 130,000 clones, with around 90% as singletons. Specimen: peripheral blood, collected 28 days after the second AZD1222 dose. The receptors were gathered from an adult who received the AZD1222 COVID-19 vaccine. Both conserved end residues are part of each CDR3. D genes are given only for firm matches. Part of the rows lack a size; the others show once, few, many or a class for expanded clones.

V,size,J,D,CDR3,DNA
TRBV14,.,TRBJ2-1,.,CASSRERTAMSSYNEQFF,TGTGCCAGCAGCCGGGAGAGGACAGCGATGAGCTCCTACAATGAGCAGTTCTTC
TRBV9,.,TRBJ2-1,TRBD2,CASSFSTSGYNEQFF,TGTGCCAGCAGTTTTTCGACTAGCGGGTACAATGAGCAGTTCTTC
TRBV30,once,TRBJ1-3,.,CAWTMGLGNTIYF,TGTGCCTGGACTATGGGCCTTGGAAACACCATATATTTT
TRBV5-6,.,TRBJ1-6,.,CASSSWTESSYNSPLHF,TGTGCCAGCAGCTCTTGGACAGAAAGCTCCTATAATTCACCCCTCCACTTT
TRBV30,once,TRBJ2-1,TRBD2,CARRAGGPGEQFF,TGTGCCCGCCGAGCGGGGGGGCCTGGAGAGCAGTTCTTC
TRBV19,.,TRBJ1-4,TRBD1,CASSTRIGTGGVVSNEKLFF,TGTGCCAGTAGTACCCGTATAGGGACAGGGGGAGTAGTATCTAATGAAAAACTGTTTTTT
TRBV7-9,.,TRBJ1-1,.,CASSPQGPGTEAFF,TGTGCCAGCAGCCCCCAGGGGCCCGGGACTGAAGCTTTCTTT
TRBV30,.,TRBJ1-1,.,CAIASYTEAFF,TGTGCCATCGCTTCGTACACTGAAGCTTTCTTT
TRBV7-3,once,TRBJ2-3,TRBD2,CASSDGTSGADTQYF,TGTGCCAGCAGCGACGGGACTAGCGGGGCGGATACGCAGTATTTT
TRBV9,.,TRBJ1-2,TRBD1,CASSVGQGEGGYTF,TGTGCCAGCAGCGTCGGACAGGGCGAGGGAGGCTACACCTTC
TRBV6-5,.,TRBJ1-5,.,CASSPPSGPQHF,TGTGCCAGCAGCCCCCCCTCGGGGCCCCAGCATTTT
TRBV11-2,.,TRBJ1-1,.,CASSSGITPAFF,TGTGCCAGCAGCTCCGGGATAACTCCAGCTTTCTTT
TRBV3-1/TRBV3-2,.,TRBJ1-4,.,CASSQDRGAGDNEKLFF,TGTGCCAGCAGCCAAGACCGTGGGGCAGGTGATAATGAAAAACTGTTTTTT
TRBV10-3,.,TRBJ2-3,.,CAISPGVRTDTQYF,TGTGCCATCAGTCCGGGGGTTCGGACAGATACGCAGTATTTT
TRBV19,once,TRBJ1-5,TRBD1,CASSGRGVLSNQPQHF,TGTGCCAGTAGTGGCAGGGGGGTATTGAGCAATCAGCCCCAGCATTTT
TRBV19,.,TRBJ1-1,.,CASASRQLTEAFF,TGTGCCAGCGCCAGCAGACAGCTCACTGAAGCTTTCTTT
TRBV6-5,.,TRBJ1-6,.,CASRGMREANSPLHF,TGTGCCAGCAGGGGGATGAGGGAGGCGAATTCACCCCTCCACTTT
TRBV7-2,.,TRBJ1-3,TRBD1,CASSWRGGQGNTIYF,TGTGCCAGCAGCTGGAGGGGGGGACAGGGAAACACCATATATTTT